These 22 T cell receptor beta chains originate from one sample sequenced in a study of cytomegalovirus exposure and HLA in healthy donors. This PCR relied on a set of 60 Vbeta primers and 13 Jbeta primers. Clones were sequenced by immunoSEQ multiplex PCR, and TCRdb holds only the in-frame ones, with some missing. The table records over 100,000 clones, about 82% of them present only once. Sequencing input: PBMCs. The receptors were gathered from a female donor in good health and CMV-seropositive.

The V and J genes are TRBV6-1 and TRBJ1-5, with D tentatively TRBD1 (5 bases). Per the germline V gene, CDR1 is MNHNS and CDR2 is SASEGT. The CDR3 length is 16 residues. The V end lost 4 bases, the J end lost 1 base, and 14 bases lay between the germline ends. CDR3 DNA sequence: TGTGCCAGCAGTGCCCAGGGTTTACAAAGCAATCAGCCCCAGCATTTT. Encoded protein: CASSAQGLQSNQPQHF.

The CDR3 loop is CASSPTGLGQPQHF. The CDR3 coding sequence is TGTGCCAGCAGCCCCACAGGGCTGGGTCAGCCCCAGCATTTT. The chain employs TRBV5-5 and TRBJ1-5, with a weak D call TRBD1 (6 bases). CDR1 SGHKS and CDR2 YYEKEE come from the germline V gene (reference sequence). This CDR3 is 14 amino acids long. Trimming cost V 4 bases and J 6 bases, with 14 bases left between them.

This clone was observed a few times. The chain is built from TRBV5-5 and TRBJ2-1; D is unclear. V lost 0 bases, J lost 4 bases, and 8 bases lay in between. Germline CDR1 is SGHKS and CDR2 is YYEKEE (reference sequence). CDR3 length: 14 amino acids. The CDR3 protein is CASSLDVSYNEQFF. In nucleotides, the CDR3 is TGTGCCAGCAGCTTGGATGTCTCTTACAATGAGCAGTTCTTC.

The V call is TRBV6-6, the J call TRBJ2-5; D is possibly TRBD1 (6 bases). The CDR3 is 13 amino acids. The V gene's germline CDR1 is MNHNY and CDR2 SVGAGI (reference sequence). With 2 bases removed from V and 4 bases from J, the gap between germline ends came to 8 bases. The CDR3: CASSYPRGETQYF. In nucleotides, the CDR3 is TGTGCCAGCAGTTACCCCAGGGGAGAGACCCAGTACTTC.

This chain uses TRBV5-1 with TRBJ1-2; tentative D call: TRBD1 (6 bases). V lost 3 bases, J lost 2 bases, and 14 bases lay in between. The CDR3 has 15 amino acids. CDR1 is SGHRS, CDR2 YFSETQ, per germline. The CDR3 nucleotides are TGCGCCAGCAGCTCGTTACCAGGGGAAAACTATGGCTACACCTTC. Translation gives CASSSLPGENYGYTF.

V usage is TRBV4-2 and J usage is TRBJ1-1; D gene unclear. The germline V gene encodes CDR1 LGHNA and CDR2 YNFKEQ. Deletions cut 4 bases from V and 3 bases from J, with 12 bases between. CDR3 size: 14 residues. Here the CDR3 reads CASSPLKRHTEAFF. The CDR3 DNA follows: TGTGCCAGCAGCCCACTAAAGAGACACACTGAAGCTTTCTTT.

This chain joins TRBV5-1 and TRBJ1-6; 7 nucleotides align to TRBD1. V gave up 5 bases and J gave up 7 bases; unmatched junction bases: 9. The CDR3 runs to 15 residues. Germline V gene lookup returns CDR1 SGHRS and CDR2 YFSETQ. CDR3 sequence (DNA): TGCGCCAGCAGGCAGGAGGGACAGCACAATTCACCCCTCCACTTT. Translated: CASRQEGQHNSPLHF.

A word on this clone: Other DNA sequences in this sample translate to the same CDR3. This rearrangement joins TRBV6-6 to TRBJ1-1; no reliable D call. The V end was cut by 0 bases, the J end by 1 base, with 3 bases between. Germline lookup yields CDR1 MNHNY and CDR2 SVGAGI (reference sequence). CDR3 length: 13 amino acids. CDR3 residues: CASSYSRNTEAFF. CDR3 nucleotides: TGTGCCAGCAGTTACTCGCGGAACACTGAAGCTTTCTTT.

The J gene is TRBJ2-5, the V gene TRBV13; D gene ambiguous. The germline CDR1 and CDR2 sequences are PRHDT and FYEKMQ (reference sequence). Trimming cost V 1 base and J 1 base, with 4 bases left between them. This CDR3 has 13 residues. The CDR3 is CASSLDTQETQYF. The CDR3 nucleotides are TGTGCCAGCAGCTTAGACACCCAAGAGACCCAGTACTTC.

This clone has just one count. This chain uses TRBV20-1 with TRBJ2-7; tentatively, D is TRBD2 (5 bases). The CDR3 spans 10 residues. The V gene lost 4 bases and the J gene lost 5 bases, with 6 bases spanning the gap. Germline assignment: CDR1 DFQATT and CDR2 SNEGSKA (reference sequence). The DNA of the CDR3 is TGCAGTGCTACCGGGAACGAGCAGTACTTC. It translates to CSATGNEQYF.

This sequence joins TRBV6-7 and TRBJ1-5; D is undetermined. TRBV6-7 is assigned to the ORF class and has an uncertain function. The CDR3 loop spans 17 amino acids. Trimming removed 3 bases at V and 0 bases at J, with 15 bases between. CDR3 residues: CASSYLGAALSNQPQHF. In DNA form, the CDR3 reads TGTGCCAGCAGTTATCTAGGCGCGGCTCTTAGCAATCAGCCCCAGCATTTT.

This clone was observed a handful of times. The rearrangement links TRBV18 to TRBJ2-7, with D possibly being TRBD1 (6 bases). This CDR3 region has 13 residues. Germline V CDR1 and CDR2: KGHSH, LQKENI. The V gene lost 3 bases and the J gene lost 4 bases, with 10 bases spanning the gap. The CDR3 region is CASSPEQGYEQYF. The CDR3 DNA reads as TGTGCCAGCTCACCCGAACAGGGATACGAGCAGTACTTC.

The chain employs TRBV5-1 and TRBJ1-2; 10 nucleotides agree with TRBD1. CDR1 SGHRS and CDR2 YFSETQ come from the germline V gene. The CDR3 runs 15 residues. V was pared by 2 bases and J by 2 bases, with 3 bases of the junction left unmatched. The DNA of the CDR3 is TGCGCCAGCAGCTTACCGGGACAGGGGAACTATGGCTACACCTTC. Protein product: CASSLPGQGNYGYTF.

The V call is TRBV6-1, the J call TRBJ1-1; 10 bases match TRBD1. Germline values: CDR1 MNHNS, CDR2 SASEGT. The CDR3 is 14 residues long. With 5 bases clipped from V and 5 bases from J, the junction kept 5 bases outside the gene matches. Here the CDR3 reads CASSWGQGSTEAFF. The CDR3 region has the DNA TGTGCCAGCAGTTGGGGACAGGGGAGTACTGAAGCTTTCTTT.

The chain carries TRBV30 and TRBJ1-5; D is perhaps TRBD1 (5 bases). Germline values: CDR1 GTSNPN, CDR2 SVGIG (reference sequence). This CDR3 is 14 amino acids long. The V and J ends lost 0 bases and 7 bases respectively, with 13 bases between them. The DNA for the CDR3 is TGTGCCTGGAGTGTCGGGTCAGGGCAACAGCCCCAGCATTTT. Amino acid sequence: CAWSVGSGQQPQHF.

The chain has TRBV5-6 and TRBJ1-5; D gene ambiguous. Germline assignment: CDR1 SGHDT and CDR2 YYEEEE. This CDR3 comprises 12 residues. V was cut by 2 bases and J by 9 bases, with 9 bases left in between. The CDR3 reads CASSFGLGPQHF. The CDR3 region has the DNA TGTGCCAGCAGCTTCGGACTGGGGCCCCAGCATTTT.

This clone has a handful of counts. The CDR3 region has the DNA TGTGCCAGCAGCCCCGAGGGAGTACCCTACGAGCAGTACTTC. It encodes CASSPEGVPYEQYF. The chain joins TRBV6-1 to TRBJ2-7; a possible D gene is TRBD2 (5 bases). V was trimmed by 6 bases and J by 2 bases, leaving 14 bases between them. The CDR3 is 14 amino acids. Germline loops: CDR1 MNHNS, CDR2 SASEGT.

CDR3 sequence reads: CASSEGSGNGQYF. The CDR3 nucleotides are TGTGCCAGCAGTGAGGGTTCGGGGAACGGACAGTACTTC. The rearrangement joins TRBV9 to TRBJ2-7; D perhaps matches TRBD2 (5 bases). The V and J ends lost 5 bases and 10 bases respectively, with 19 bases between them. Looked up from germline, CDR1 is SGDLS and CDR2 is YYNGEE. CDR3 length: 13 amino acids.

V usage is TRBV6-1 and J usage is TRBJ1-4; D gene unclear. CDR3 length equals 11 residues. Germline CDR1 MNHNS, CDR2 SASEGT. V lost 5 bases to trimming and J lost 8 bases, with 6 bases between them. The CDR3 spells CASSTAEKLFF. CDR3 DNA sequence: TGTGCCAGCAGTACAGCCGAAAAACTGTTTTTT.

The chain recombines TRBV4-1 with TRBJ1-1; tentative D call: TRBD1 (6 bases). The germline V and J ends were trimmed by 4 bases and 0 bases, with 24 bases remaining between them. CDR3 length: 19 amino acids. Per germline, CDR1 MGHRA and CDR2 YSYEKL. CDR3 residues: CASSLPIAGDQTMNTEAFF. DNA for the CDR3: TGCGCCAGCAGCCTCCCCATAGCAGGGGACCAGACCATGAACACTGAAGCTTTCTTT.

Remarks on this clone: The junction does not match germline at one end; this may be a read error. This chain uses TRBV7-9 with TRBJ2-1; D might be TRBD1 (6 bases). The CDR3 runs 17 residues. CDR1 and CDR2 (germline): SEHNR, FQNEAQ (reference sequence). This CDR3 is CSSSLAYTRGAHNEQFF. DNA of the CDR3: TGTTCCAGCAGCTTAGCTTATACCAGGGGCGCGCACAATGAGCAGTTCTTC. The variable domain in full, with the rest retrieved from reference TRBV7-9 and TRBJ2-1, is DTGVSQNPRHKITKRGQNVTFRCDPISEHNRLYWYRQTLGQGPEFLTYFQNEAQLEKSRLLSDRFSAERPKGSFSTLEIQRTEQGDSAMYLCSSSLAYTRGAHNEQFFGPGTRLTVL.

The V and J genes are TRBV11-2 and TRBJ2-5; D is possibly TRBD2 (5 bases). This CDR3 is built from 14 residues. V gave up 5 bases and J gave up 11 bases, with 21 bases separating them. Per the germline V gene, CDR1 is SGHAT and CDR2 is FQNNGV. In DNA form, the CDR3 reads TGTGCCAGCAGCCTTTCCCTAGCAGAGGAACCGCAGTACTTC. Translating it yields CASSLSLAEEPQYF.